Below are 22 T cell receptor beta chains sequenced from a single sample in a study of cytomegalovirus exposure and HLA in healthy donors. Use of 60 Vbeta and 13 Jbeta primers characterized the PCR. Sequenced by immunoSEQ multiplex PCR; TCRdb stores in-frame clones only, minus some. Among fewer than 200,000 clones listed, roughly four fifths were seen once. Sequencing was done on a sample of PBMCs. The receptor set was obtained from a man aged 45-65 years in good health and CMV-seropositive.

The chain combines TRBV4-3 with TRBJ2-5; TRBD1 is a possible D gene (6 bases). This CDR3 has 15 amino acids. V gave up 5 bases and J gave up 2 bases, with 15 bases separating them. Germline V CDR1 and CDR2: LGHNA, YSLEER. This CDR3 is CASSSQSGVQETQYF. In DNA, the CDR3 is TGCGCCAGCAGCTCACAATCAGGGGTACAAGAGACCCAGTACTTC.

The table lists this clone with a few counts. The rearrangement uses TRBV10-2 and TRBJ1-5, with D perhaps TRBD1 (6 bases). The V end was cut by 10 bases, the J end by 3 bases, with 13 bases between. CDR1 and CDR2 from the germline V gene are WSHSY and SAAADI. The CDR3 contains 13 residues. CDR3 sequence: CATGDNINQPQHF. For the CDR3, the DNA is TGCGCCACTGGGGACAATATCAATCAGCCCCAGCATTTT.

This sequence joins TRBV19 and TRBJ1-1; 7 bases are a match to TRBD1. This CDR3 has 12 residues. V shed 7 bases, J shed 7 bases, and the junction held 6 bases outside the gene matches. Germline values: CDR1 LNHDA, CDR2 SQIVND (reference sequence). The CDR3 loop reads CASTFGTVEAFF. The CDR3 bases are TGTGCCAGTACCTTCGGGACAGTTGAAGCTTTCTTT.

The J gene is TRBJ1-4, the V gene TRBV30; TRBD1 aligns across 7 bases. The CDR3 runs to 14 residues. The ends lost 3 bases at V and 4 bases at J; junction bases unmatched: 5. The germline V gene has CDR1 GTSNPN and CDR2 SVGIG (reference sequence). CDR3: CAWRRDSYNEKLFF. The CDR3 nucleotides read TGTGCCTGGAGAAGGGACAGTTATAATGAAAAACTGTTTTTT. The variable domain in full, with the rest retrieved from reference TRBV30 and TRBJ1-4, is SQTIHQWPATLVQPVGSPLSLECTVEGTSNPNLYWYRQAAGRGLQLLFYSVGIGQISSEVPQNLSASRPQDRQFILSSKKLLLSDSGFYLCAWRRDSYNEKLFFGSGTQLSVL.

This chain connects TRBV19 to TRBJ1-2; no definite D call. Looked up from germline, CDR1 is LNHDA and CDR2 is SQIVND (reference sequence). Trimming pared 7 bases from V and 3 bases from J, leaving 9 bases between. This CDR3 region has 12 residues. The CDR3 spells CASNQEDYGYTF. The CDR3 region has the DNA TGTGCCAGTAACCAGGAGGACTATGGCTACACCTTC.

The chain employs TRBV9 and TRBJ1-3; D call uncertain. The ends were cut back, 0 bases at V and 4 bases at J, with 11 bases in the middle. Per germline, CDR1 SGDLS and CDR2 YYNGEE. CDR3 length: 15 residues. The CDR3 sequence: CASSVGGIAGNTIYF. In nucleotides, the CDR3 is TGTGCCAGCAGCGTAGGAGGGATCGCAGGAAACACCATATATTTT.

This chain connects TRBV18 to TRBJ1-2, with D possibly being TRBD1 (6 bases). V was cut by 2 bases and J by 5 bases, with 15 bases left in between. The germline CDR1 and CDR2 sequences are KGHSH and LQKENI. The CDR3 has 15 amino acids. CDR3 sequence reads: CASSPTWQGQYGYTF. Here the CDR3 DNA reads TGTGCCAGCTCACCAACCTGGCAGGGGCAATATGGCTACACCTTC.

The chain is built from TRBV10-3 and TRBJ2-1, with 10 bases fitting TRBD1. With 5 bases clipped from V and 4 bases from J, the junction kept 2 bases outside the gene matches. CDR1 is ENHRY and CDR2 is SYGVKD in the germline V gene. The CDR3 loop spans 14 amino acids. CDR3 amino acids: CAISKGQGYNEQFF. Written as DNA, the CDR3 is TGTGCCATCAGTAAGGGACAGGGGTACAATGAGCAGTTCTTC.

This clone was seen a few times. The chain recombines TRBV19 with TRBJ2-7; 9 positions agree with TRBD2. This CDR3 is built from 16 residues. J lost 3 bases, V lost 5 bases, and 11 bases had no gene match. Germline V lookup: CDR1 LNHDA, CDR2 SQIVND (reference sequence). The CDR3 nucleotides are TGTGCCAGTAGTCCCAGAGGGGGTAGCGGGGGCTACGAGCAGTACTTC. Its protein is CASSPRGGSGGYEQYF.

CDR3 in DNA: TGTGCCAGCAGCCGGGGGGGGACAGGGGCTTATGGCTACACCTTC. It encodes CASSRGGTGAYGYTF. The chain carries TRBV6-5 and TRBJ1-2; 10 positions agree with TRBD1. The CDR3 length is 15 residues. The germline V gene encodes CDR1 MNHEY and CDR2 SVGAGI. V lost 6 bases and J lost 5; bases outside the gene matches: 9.

The chain recombines TRBV7-9 with TRBJ2-7; maybe TRBD1 (6 bases). Germline CDR1 and CDR2: SEHNR and FQNEAQ (reference sequence). Deletions cut 5 bases from V and 9 bases from J, with 17 bases between. This CDR3 comprises 13 residues. CDR3 sequence reads: CASSRQAREGQYF. In DNA form, the CDR3 reads TGTGCCAGCAGCCGACAGGCCCGGGAAGGGCAGTACTTC. The whole variable domain, remainder taken from reference TRBV7-9 and TRBJ2-7, is DTGVSQNPRHKITKRGQNVTFRCDPISEHNRLYWYRQTLGQGPEFLTYFQNEAQLEKSRLLSDRFSAERPKGSFSTLEIQRTEQGDSAMYLCASSRQAREGQYFGPGTRLTVT.

Turning to this clone: One end of the junction does not line up with germline, which may come from a read error. This chain connects TRBV13 to TRBJ1-6; no clear D. CDR1 is PRHDT, CDR2 FYEKMQ, per germline (reference sequence). The CDR3 runs to 13 residues. CDR3 coding DNA: TGTGCCAGCAGCCTAGGGTCCCTCGGGCCCCTCCACTTT. The encoded protein is CASSLGSLGPLHF.

V gene TRBV7-2 combines with J gene TRBJ2-1; weak D call: TRBD2 (6 bases). Germline values: CDR1 SGHTA, CDR2 FQGNSA. There are 14 residues in the CDR3. Trimming took 1 base from V and 7 from J, leaving 11 bases between them. CDR3 coding DNA: TGTGCCAGCAGCTTAGTTTTCGGGGGAAATGAGCAGTTCTTC. Translating gives CASSLVFGGNEQFF.

This clone was detected only a few times. This chain links TRBV13 with TRBJ2-7, with 7 nucleotides matching TRBD2. V shed 5 bases, J shed 8 bases, and the junction held 6 bases outside the gene matches. This CDR3 is built from 12 residues. The germline V gene encodes CDR1 PRHDT and CDR2 FYEKMQ (reference sequence). As DNA, the CDR3 is TGTGCCAGCAGCAAACTAGCGCGGCAGCAGTACTTC. It encodes CASSKLARQQYF.

CDR3 sequence: CASSQDEGWDTQYF. DNA of the CDR3: TGTGCCAGCAGCCAGGACGAGGGATGGGATACGCAGTATTTT. The chain recombines TRBV14 with TRBJ2-3; maybe TRBD2 (5 bases). Trimming shortened V by 3 bases and J by 6 bases, and 13 bases separated the two germline ends. This CDR3 contains 14 residues. CDR1 is SGHDN and CDR2 is FVKESK in the germline V gene.

The rearrangement joins TRBV6-5 to TRBJ2-7; 9 positions match TRBD1. Germline assignment: CDR1 MNHEY and CDR2 SVGAGI. J lost 7 bases, V lost 2 bases, and 3 bases had no gene match. The CDR3 extends over 13 amino acids. DNA of the CDR3: TGTGCCAGCAGTTACGGGACAGGGAGGGAGCAGTACTTC. This translates into CASSYGTGREQYF.

This chain connects TRBV4-1 to TRBJ2-7, with TRBD1 identical over 8 bases. Germline loops: CDR1 MGHRA, CDR2 YSYEKL. Trimming cost V 3 bases and J 1 base; bases outside gene matches: 8. CDR3 length: 16 amino acids. CDR3 amino acids: CASSHKWDRPSYEQYF. CDR3 bases: TGCGCCAGCAGCCACAAATGGGACAGGCCGTCCTACGAGCAGTACTTC.

This rearrangement joins TRBV7-2 to TRBJ2-7, with D possibly being TRBD1 (8 bases). Per the germline V gene, CDR1 is SGHTA and CDR2 is FQGNSA. Trimming removed 8 bases at V and 7 bases at J, with 21 bases between. This CDR3 comprises 14 residues. CDR3 DNA: TGTGCCAGCGGAGCAACAGGGGGGGTACGGGAGCAGTACTTC. This encodes CASGATGGVREQYF.

This chain links TRBV9 with TRBJ1-1; D possibly corresponds to TRBD1 (6 bases). V gave up 4 bases and J gave up 1 base, with 8 bases separating them. The CDR3 is made up of 13 amino acids. Looked up from germline, CDR1 is SGDLS and CDR2 is YYNGEE. In DNA form, the CDR3 reads TGTGCCAGCAGCAAAGGGGGGAACACTGAAGCTTTCTTT. This encodes CASSKGGNTEAFF.

In this sample, this clone is medium-sized (0.01 to 0.1%). The J gene is TRBJ1-3, the V gene TRBV4-3; TRBD1 is a possible D gene (6 bases). The CDR3 runs to 17 residues. The V end was cut by 0 bases, the J end by 0 bases, with 12 bases between. Germline CDR1 and CDR2: LGHNA and YSLEER. In DNA form, the CDR3 reads TGCGCCAGCAGCCAAGATCTTGGGACAAACTCTGGAAACACCATATATTTT. Translating it yields CASSQDLGTNSGNTIYF.

In nucleotides, the CDR3 is TGTGCCAGCCGCCGCGGCTCCTCCTACGAGCAGTACTTC. As protein: CASRRGSSYEQYF. The chain employs TRBV6-5 and TRBJ2-7; no clear D gene. Germline loops: CDR1 MNHEY, CDR2 SVGAGI. This CDR3 comprises 13 residues. Trimming removed 8 bases from V and 0 bases from J, with 11 bases in between.

This sequence joins TRBV30 and TRBJ2-1, with D perhaps matching TRBD1 (6 bases). The CDR3 is 17 amino acids. Germline V gene data show CDR1 as GTSNPN and CDR2 as SVGIG (reference sequence). V was shortened by 4 bases and J by 1 base, with 20 bases between the two germline ends. For the CDR3, the DNA is TGTGCCTGGATAGAGGGGGTACCACGGGGATCCTACAATGAGCAGTTCTTC. It specifies CAWIEGVPRGSYNEQFF.